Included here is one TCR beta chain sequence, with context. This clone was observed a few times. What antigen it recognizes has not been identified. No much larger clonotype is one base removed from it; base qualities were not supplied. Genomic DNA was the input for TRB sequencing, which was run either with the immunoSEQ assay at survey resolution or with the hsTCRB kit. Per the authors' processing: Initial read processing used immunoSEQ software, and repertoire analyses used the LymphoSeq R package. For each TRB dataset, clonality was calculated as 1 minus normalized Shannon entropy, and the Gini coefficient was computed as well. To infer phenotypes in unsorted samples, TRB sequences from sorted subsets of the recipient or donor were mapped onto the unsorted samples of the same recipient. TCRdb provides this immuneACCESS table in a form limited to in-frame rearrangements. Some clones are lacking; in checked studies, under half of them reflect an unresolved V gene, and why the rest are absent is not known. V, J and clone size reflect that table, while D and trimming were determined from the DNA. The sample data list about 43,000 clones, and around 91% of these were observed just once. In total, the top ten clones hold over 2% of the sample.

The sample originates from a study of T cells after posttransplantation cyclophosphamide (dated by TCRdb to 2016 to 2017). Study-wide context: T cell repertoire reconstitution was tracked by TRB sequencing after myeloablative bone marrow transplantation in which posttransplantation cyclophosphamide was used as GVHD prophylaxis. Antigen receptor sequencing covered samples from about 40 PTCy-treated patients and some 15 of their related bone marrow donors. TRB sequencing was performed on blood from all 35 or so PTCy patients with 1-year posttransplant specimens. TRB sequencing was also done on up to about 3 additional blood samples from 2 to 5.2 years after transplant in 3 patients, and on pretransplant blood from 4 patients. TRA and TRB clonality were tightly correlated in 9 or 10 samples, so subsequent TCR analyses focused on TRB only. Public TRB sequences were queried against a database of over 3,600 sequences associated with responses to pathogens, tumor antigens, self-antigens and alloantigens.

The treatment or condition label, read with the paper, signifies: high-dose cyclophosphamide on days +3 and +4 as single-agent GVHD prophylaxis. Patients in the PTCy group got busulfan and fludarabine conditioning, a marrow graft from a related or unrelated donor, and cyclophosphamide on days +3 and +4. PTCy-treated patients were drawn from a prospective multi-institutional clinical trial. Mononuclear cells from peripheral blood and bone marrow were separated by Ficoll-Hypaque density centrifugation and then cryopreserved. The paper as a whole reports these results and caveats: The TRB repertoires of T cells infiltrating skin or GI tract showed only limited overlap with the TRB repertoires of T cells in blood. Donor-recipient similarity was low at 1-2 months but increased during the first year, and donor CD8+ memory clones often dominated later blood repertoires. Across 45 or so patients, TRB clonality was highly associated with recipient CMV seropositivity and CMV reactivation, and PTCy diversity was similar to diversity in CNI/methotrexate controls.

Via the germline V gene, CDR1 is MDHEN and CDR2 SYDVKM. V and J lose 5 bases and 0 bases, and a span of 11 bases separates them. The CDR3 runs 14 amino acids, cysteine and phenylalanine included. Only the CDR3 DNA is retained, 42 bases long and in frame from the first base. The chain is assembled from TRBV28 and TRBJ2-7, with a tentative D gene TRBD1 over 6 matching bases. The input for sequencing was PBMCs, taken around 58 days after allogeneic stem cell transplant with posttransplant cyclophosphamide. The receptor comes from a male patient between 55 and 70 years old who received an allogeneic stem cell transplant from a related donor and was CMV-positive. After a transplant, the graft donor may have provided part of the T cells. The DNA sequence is TGTGCCAGCAGTGGGACAATGAGCTCCTACGAGCAGTACTTC. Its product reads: CASSGTMSSYEQYF.